One sample yielded the 30 T cell receptor beta chains listed below, sequenced in a study of T cell clusters in autoimmune cytopenias (dated by TCRdb to the late 2010s). TCRdb records Illumina MiSeq as the sequencer. Multiplex PCR with a touch-down protocol amplified TRB rearrangements, with the TRB-A and TRB-B primer pools combined in a single tube. TCRdb reprocessed the reads and lists each CDR3 protein sequence as a single entry, with no DNA. The sample's clone listing holds roughly 10,000 distinct CDR3 sequences. The ten biggest clones cover 4.4% of the sample. Per sample, roughly 240 ng of peripheral blood genomic DNA, 30,000 to 40,000 genome equivalents, was used for TRB amplification. The data also belong to a second study, concerning T cell repertoires in aging, cancer and after chemotherapy.

Sequenced sample: peripheral blood. The receptors originated from a human donor in good health.

V and J are TRBV12-5 and TRBJ2-2; TCRdb's D call of TRBD1 is untestable without DNA. Germline V gene sequence: CDR1 LGHNT, CDR2 FRNRAP. This CDR3 comprises 20 residues. CDR3 in amino acids: CASGFLGTRGRGNGTGELFF.

The V gene is TRBV5-8, the J gene TRBJ1-1. The length of the CDR3 is 15 residues. Germline V gives CDR1 SGHTS, CDR2 YDEGEE. CDR3 sequence reads: CASTLRRGEDTEAFF.

The V and J genes are TRBV5-1 and TRBJ2-1. Germline V lookup: CDR1 SGHRS, CDR2 YFSETQ. The CDR3 loop spans 15 amino acids. The CDR3 loop is CASSLEGSSYNEQFF.

The rearrangement links TRBV28 to TRBJ1-4; TCRdb proposes TRBD1, but this gene call is untestable without DNA. This CDR3 has 14 residues. The germline V gene encodes CDR1 MDHEN and CDR2 SYDVKM. This chain's CDR3 is CASRGLDRTEKLFF.

This clonotype is labeled medium-sized (0.01 to 0.1%) based on frequency. The chain links TRBV18 to TRBJ1-4; the TRBD1 assignment by TCRdb is unverifiable without DNA. The germline V gene has CDR1 KGHSH and CDR2 LQKENI. This CDR3 contains 15 residues. The CDR3 protein is CASSARGQGDEKLFF.

The chain has TRBV20-1 and TRBJ1-5; as DNA is missing, the TRBD1 call by TCRdb cannot be tested. Per the germline V gene, CDR1 is DFQATT and CDR2 is SNEGSKA (reference sequence). CDR3 length: 16 residues. CDR3 amino acids: CSAPPHGQGARQPQHF.

This clonotype registers medium-sized by frequency. V is TRBV7-2 and J is TRBJ1-3. The CDR3 runs 14 residues. The germline gives CDR1 SGHTA, CDR2 FQGNSA. The CDR3 region is CASSGGTERNTIYF.

V is TRBV18 and J is TRBJ1-4; without DNA, the TCRdb call of TRBD1 cannot be checked. The CDR3 has 15 amino acids. Per germline, CDR1 KGHSH and CDR2 LQKENI. CDR3 sequence reads: CASSPPPGVNEKLFF.

The chain employs TRBV20-1 and TRBJ2-1; TCRdb selects TRBD1, and the lack of DNA leaves this call unchecked. The CDR3 extends over 15 amino acids. CDR1 is DFQATT, CDR2 SNEGSKA, per germline (reference sequence). The CDR3 spells CSAIAPGTTYNEQFF.

This chain links TRBV12-3 or TRBV12-4 with TRBJ2-2; the D call from TCRdb, TRBD2, cannot be confirmed without DNA. CDR3 length: 16 amino acids. CDR3 residues: CASTGTSGGPTGELFF.

This clonotype is deemed medium-sized by its frequency. J is TRBJ1-3 and V is TRBV27; TCRdb lists TRBD1, though no DNA is available to test this call. Germline-derived CDR1 and CDR2 are MNHEY and SMNVEV (reference sequence). The CDR3 is 13 amino acids. CDR3 amino acids: CASSIDRGDTIYF.

Measured by frequency, this clonotype is medium-sized. The V and J genes are TRBV7-9 and TRBJ1-2. Germline values: CDR1 SEHNR, CDR2 FQNEAQ (reference sequence). The CDR3 is 12 amino acids. The CDR3 loop reads CASSLDGLGYTF.

The chain uses TRBV20-1 and TRBJ1-1; TCRdb proposes TRBD1, but this gene call is untestable without DNA. Germline V gene sequence: CDR1 DFQATT, CDR2 SNEGSKA (reference sequence). The CDR3 is made up of 14 amino acids. This CDR3 is CSATQGAPDTEAFF.

The rearrangement links TRBV15 to TRBJ2-5; TCRdb gives TRBD1 as the D gene, but with no DNA this cannot be confirmed. CDR3 size: 15 residues. Looked up from germline, CDR1 is LNHNV and CDR2 is YYDKDF (reference sequence). Here the CDR3 reads CATSRGHRGEETQYF.

In terms of frequency, this clonotype is medium-sized. The chain joins TRBV29-1 to TRBJ2-1. Germline V gives CDR1 SQVTM, CDR2 ANQGSEA. The CDR3 is 14 residues long. The chain's CDR3 is CSVKGYSGYNEQFF.

According to its frequency, this clonotype is medium-sized. V usage is TRBV7-2 and J usage is TRBJ2-5; TCRdb's D gene call, TRBD1, goes unchecked for lack of DNA. The germline gives CDR1 SGHTA, CDR2 FQGNSA. CDR3 length: 14 amino acids. CDR3 sequence reads: CASRWTGVGETQYF.

By frequency, this clonotype registers medium-sized. This sequence joins TRBV5-6 and TRBJ2-7; the D call from TCRdb, TRBD2, cannot be confirmed without DNA. CDR3 length equals 17 residues. Per the germline V gene, CDR1 is SGHDT and CDR2 is YYEEEE. The CDR3 sequence is CASSGVTSGTSSYEQYF.

This clonotype is classed as medium-sized (0.01 to 0.1%) by frequency. This sequence joins TRBV6-5 and TRBJ1-6; TCRdb picks TRBD1, but there is no DNA to check that call. The CDR3 totals 14 residues. CDR1 and CDR2 (germline): MNHEY, SVGAGI. The CDR3 here is CASGDGSYNSPLHF.

The rearrangement joins TRBV5-1 to TRBJ2-1; lacking DNA, the TRBD2 call made by TCRdb goes unchecked. CDR3 size: 14 residues. The V gene's germline CDR1 is SGHRS and CDR2 YFSETQ. The CDR3: CASSHGGSGHEQFF.

Its frequency marks this clonotype as medium-sized. This chain links TRBV29-1 with TRBJ1-3; the D call of TRBD1 rests on TCRdb alone, since no DNA is present to check it. The germline gives CDR1 SQVTM, CDR2 ANQGSEA. CDR3 size: 18 residues. The CDR3 reads CSSPILRRGEVGGNTIYF.

This clonotype is labeled medium-sized based on frequency. The chain employs TRBV6-1 and TRBJ1-3. Per the germline V gene, CDR1 is MNHNS and CDR2 is SASEGT. The CDR3 consists of 14 residues. This CDR3 reads CASSELGRGNTIYF.

The chain is built from TRBV20-1 and TRBJ2-3; as DNA is missing, the TRBD1 call by TCRdb cannot be tested. The germline V gene encodes CDR1 DFQATT and CDR2 SNEGSKA (reference sequence). This CDR3 region has 15 residues. CDR3 in amino acids: CSARDTGGRTDTQYF.

The chain combines TRBV28 with TRBJ2-1; the TCRdb call, TRBD1, lacks DNA for checking. Germline lookup yields CDR1 MDHEN and CDR2 SYDVKM. The CDR3 consists of 15 residues. CDR3 in amino acids: CASSLRVQGGNEQFF.

This clonotype is labeled medium-sized based on frequency. The CDR3: CASSYSMGRGEQYF. V usage is TRBV6-2 or TRBV6-3 and J usage is TRBJ2-7; TCRdb selects TRBD2, and the lack of DNA leaves this call unchecked. Germline V gene lookup returns CDR1 MNHEY and CDR2 SVGEGT. The CDR3 is made up of 14 amino acids.

The rearrangement links TRBV6-5 to TRBJ1-1; there is no DNA to check the TCRdb D call of TRBD1. Germline V gives CDR1 MNHEY, CDR2 SVGAGI. The length of the CDR3 is 15 residues. This CDR3 is CASSQGGGESTEAFF.

This rearrangement joins TRBV2 to TRBJ2-7; with no DNA, the TCRdb D assignment of TRBD1 cannot be verified. The CDR3 totals 14 residues. Germline loops: CDR1 SNHLY, CDR2 FYNNEI. CDR3 loop: CASSDSVTGIEQYF.

The J gene is TRBJ1-5, the V gene TRBV11-2; TCRdb designates TRBD1, a call that cannot be tested without DNA. Germline V gene lookup returns CDR1 SGHAT and CDR2 FQNNGV. This CDR3 is 13 amino acids long. The CDR3 loop is CASSPRGSQPQHF.

The CDR3 protein is CAWSVLGNSNQPQHF. The V call is TRBV30, the J call TRBJ1-5. The length of the CDR3 is 15 residues. CDR1 is GTSNPN and CDR2 is SVGIG in the germline V gene (reference sequence).

This clonotype is labeled medium-sized based on frequency. This chain uses TRBV29-1 with TRBJ2-7; without DNA, the TCRdb call of TRBD1 cannot be checked. Germline CDR1 SQVTM, CDR2 ANQGSEA. The CDR3 is made up of 17 amino acids. The CDR3 loop is CSVAPGRVTGSAYEQYF.

J is TRBJ1-5 and V is TRBV20-1; the D call from TCRdb, TRBD1, cannot be confirmed without DNA. The CDR3 is 13 residues long. Germline CDR1 and CDR2: DFQATT and SNEGSKA (reference sequence). CDR3 in amino acids: CSGQQGGNQPQHF.